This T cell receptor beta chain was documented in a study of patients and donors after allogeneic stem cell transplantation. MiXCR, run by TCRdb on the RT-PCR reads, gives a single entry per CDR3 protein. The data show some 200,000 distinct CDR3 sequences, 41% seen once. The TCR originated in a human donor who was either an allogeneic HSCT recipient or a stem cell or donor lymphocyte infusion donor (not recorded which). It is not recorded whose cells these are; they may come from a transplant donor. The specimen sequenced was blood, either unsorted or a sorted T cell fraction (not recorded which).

CDR3 sequence: CASSPRGRQPEAFF. The DNA of the CDR3 is TGCGCCAGCAGCCCTAGAGGAAGACAGCCTGAAGCTTTCTTT. The J gene is TRBJ1-1, the V gene TRBV5-1, with D possibly being TRBD1 (5 bases). The CDR3 runs to 14 residues. CDR1 is SGHRS and CDR2 is YFSETQ in the germline V gene. The V end was cut by 4 bases, the J end by 6 bases, with 16 bases between. Full variable domain (outside the CDR3, taken from reference TRBV5-1 and TRBJ1-1): KAGVTQTPRYLIKTRGQQVTLSCSPISGHRSVSWYQQTPGQGLQFLFEYFSETQRNKGNFPGRFSGRQFSNSRSEMNVSTLELGDSALYLCASSPRGRQPEAFFGQGTRLTVV.